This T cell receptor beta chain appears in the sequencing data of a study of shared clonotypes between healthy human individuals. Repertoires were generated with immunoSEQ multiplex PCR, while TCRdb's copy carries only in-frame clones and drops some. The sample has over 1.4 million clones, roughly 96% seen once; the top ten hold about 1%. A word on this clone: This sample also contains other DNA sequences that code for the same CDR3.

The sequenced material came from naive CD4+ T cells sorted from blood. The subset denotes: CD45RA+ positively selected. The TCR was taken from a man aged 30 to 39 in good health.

The CDR3 bases are TGCGCCAGCAGCTTGGAGGGGCTCTCCTACAATGAGCAGTTCTTC. This sequence encodes CASSLEGLSYNEQFF. V is TRBV5-1 and J is TRBJ2-1, with D possibly being TRBD1 (5 bases). Germline CDR1 reads SGHRS; CDR2 reads YFSETQ. Trimming pared 0 bases from V and 0 bases from J, leaving 7 bases between. This CDR3 is built from 15 residues. The variable domain in full, completed from reference TRBV5-1 and TRBJ2-1, reads KAGVTQTPRYLIKTRGQQVTLSCSPISGHRSVSWYQQTPGQGLQFLFEYFSETQRNKGNFPGRFSGRQFSNSRSEMNVSTLELGDSALYLCASSLEGLSYNEQFFGPGTRLTVL.